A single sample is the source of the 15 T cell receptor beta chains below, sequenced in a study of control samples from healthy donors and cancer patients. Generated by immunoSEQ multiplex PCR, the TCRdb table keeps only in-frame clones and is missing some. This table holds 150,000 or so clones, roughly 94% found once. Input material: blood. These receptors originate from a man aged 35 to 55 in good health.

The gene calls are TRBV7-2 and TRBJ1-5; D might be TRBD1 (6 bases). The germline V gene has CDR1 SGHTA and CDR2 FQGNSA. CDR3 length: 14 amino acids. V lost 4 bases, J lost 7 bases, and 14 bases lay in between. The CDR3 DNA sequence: TGTGCCAGCAGCTCCCAGGGGATTGGCCAGCCCCAGCATTTT. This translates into CASSSQGIGQPQHF.

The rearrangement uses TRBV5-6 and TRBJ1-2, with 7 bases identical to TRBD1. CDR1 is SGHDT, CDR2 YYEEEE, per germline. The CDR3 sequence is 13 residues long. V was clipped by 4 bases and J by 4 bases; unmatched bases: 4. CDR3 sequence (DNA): TGTGCCAGCAGCATCGGGACAGTCTATGGCTACACCTTC. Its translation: CASSIGTVYGYTF.

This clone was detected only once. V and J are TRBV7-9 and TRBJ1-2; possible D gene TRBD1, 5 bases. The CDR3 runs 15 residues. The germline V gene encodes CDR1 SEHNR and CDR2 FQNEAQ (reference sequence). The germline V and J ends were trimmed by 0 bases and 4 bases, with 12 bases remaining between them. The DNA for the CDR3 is TGTGCCAGCAGCTTAGCGGAACGGGGCTCCTATGGCTACACCTTC. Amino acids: CASSLAERGSYGYTF.

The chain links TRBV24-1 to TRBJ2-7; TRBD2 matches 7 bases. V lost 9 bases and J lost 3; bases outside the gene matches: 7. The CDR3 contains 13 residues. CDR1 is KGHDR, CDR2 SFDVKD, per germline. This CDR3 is CATGQGGGYEQYF. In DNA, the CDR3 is TGTGCCACCGGTCAGGGCGGGGGCTACGAGCAGTACTTC.

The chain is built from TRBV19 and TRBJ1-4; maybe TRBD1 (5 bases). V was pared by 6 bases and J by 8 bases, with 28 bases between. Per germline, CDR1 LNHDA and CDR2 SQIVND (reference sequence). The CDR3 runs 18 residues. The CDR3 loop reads CASSTGTKRGEGSEKLFF. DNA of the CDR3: TGTGCCAGTAGCACCGGGACTAAGAGAGGAGAGGGTTCGGAAAAACTGTTTTTT.

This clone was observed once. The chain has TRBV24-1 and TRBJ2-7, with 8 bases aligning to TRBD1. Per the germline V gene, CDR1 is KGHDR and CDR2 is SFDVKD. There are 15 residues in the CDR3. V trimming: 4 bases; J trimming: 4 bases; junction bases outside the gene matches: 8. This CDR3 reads CATSDAGTGAYEQYF. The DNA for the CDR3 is TGTGCCACCAGTGACGCCGGGACAGGAGCTTACGAGCAGTACTTC.

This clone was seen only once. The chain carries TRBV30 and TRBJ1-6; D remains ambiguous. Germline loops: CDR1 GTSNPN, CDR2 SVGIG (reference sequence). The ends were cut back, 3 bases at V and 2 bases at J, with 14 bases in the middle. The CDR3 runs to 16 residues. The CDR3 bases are TGTGCCTGGAGCGAAAGGAGGGAAACCTATAATTCACCCCTCCACTTT. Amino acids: CAWSERRETYNSPLHF.

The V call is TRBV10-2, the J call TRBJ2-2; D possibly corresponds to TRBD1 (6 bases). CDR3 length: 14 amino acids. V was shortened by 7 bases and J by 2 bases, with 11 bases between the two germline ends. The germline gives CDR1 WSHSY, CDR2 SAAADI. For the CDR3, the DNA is TGCGCCAGCAATCGAGGGGGAAACACCGGGGAGCTGTTTTTT. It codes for CASNRGGNTGELFF.

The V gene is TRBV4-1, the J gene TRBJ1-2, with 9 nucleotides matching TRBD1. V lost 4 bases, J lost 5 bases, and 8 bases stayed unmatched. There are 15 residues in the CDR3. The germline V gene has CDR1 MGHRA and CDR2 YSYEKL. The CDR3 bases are TGCGCCAGCAGCCTTACCCCGACAGGGGGATATGGCTACACCTTC. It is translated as CASSLTPTGGYGYTF.

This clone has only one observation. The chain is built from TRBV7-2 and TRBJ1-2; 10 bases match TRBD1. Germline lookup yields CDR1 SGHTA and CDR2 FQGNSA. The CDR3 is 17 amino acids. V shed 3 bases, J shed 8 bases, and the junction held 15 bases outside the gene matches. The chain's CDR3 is CASSFFSGTGAPRGYTF. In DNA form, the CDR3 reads TGTGCCAGCAGCTTCTTCTCCGGGACAGGGGCGCCTAGAGGCTACACCTTC.

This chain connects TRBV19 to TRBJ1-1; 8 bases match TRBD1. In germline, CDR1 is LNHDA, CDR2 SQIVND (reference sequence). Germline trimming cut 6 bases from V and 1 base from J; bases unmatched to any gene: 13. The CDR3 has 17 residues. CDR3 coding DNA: TGTGCCAGTAGACCCAGGGGGCTTCCTGGAGCGAACACTGAAGCTTTCTTT. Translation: CASRPRGLPGANTEAFF.

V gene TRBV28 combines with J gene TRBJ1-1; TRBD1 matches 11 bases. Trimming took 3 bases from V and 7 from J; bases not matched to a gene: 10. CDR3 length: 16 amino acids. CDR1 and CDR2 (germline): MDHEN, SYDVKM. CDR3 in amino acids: CASSFPGQGGSGEAFF. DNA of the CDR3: TGTGCCAGCAGTTTTCCGGGACAGGGGGGATCTGGTGAAGCTTTCTTT.

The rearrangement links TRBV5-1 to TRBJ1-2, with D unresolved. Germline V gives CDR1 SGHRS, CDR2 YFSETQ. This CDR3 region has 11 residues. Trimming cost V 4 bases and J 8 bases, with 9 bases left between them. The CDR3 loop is CASSPGGGYTF. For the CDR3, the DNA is TGCGCCAGCAGCCCCGGCGGCGGCTACACCTTC.

Here the CDR3 DNA reads TGTGCCAGCAGCCCGACAGGGGTCAGCACCGGGGAGCTGTTTTTT. Protein sequence: CASSPTGVSTGELFF. The rearrangement uses TRBV5-5 and TRBJ2-2; TRBD1 matches 8 bases. V lost 4 bases and J lost 4; bases outside the gene matches: 6. CDR1 is SGHKS and CDR2 is YYEKEE in the germline V gene (reference sequence). The CDR3 covers 15 residues.

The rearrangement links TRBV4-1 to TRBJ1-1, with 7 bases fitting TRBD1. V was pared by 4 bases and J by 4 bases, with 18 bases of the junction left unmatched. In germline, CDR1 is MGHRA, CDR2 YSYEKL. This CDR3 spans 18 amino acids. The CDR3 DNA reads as TGCGCCAGCAGCCCCTCCTCCCAGGGCAGGGGGGGGAGCACTGAAGCTTTCTTT. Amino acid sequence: CASSPSSQGRGGSTEAFF.